Listed here are 18 T cell receptor beta chains from one sample, sequenced in a study of T cell changes during pregnancy in multiple sclerosis. The repertoire was sequenced with immunoSEQ multiplex PCR; TCRdb's copy has only in-frame clones and lacks some. The sample carries some 100,000 clones, about 94% recorded once. The material was peripheral blood, obtained before pregnancy. Receptors originate from a female donor with multiple sclerosis, enrolled in a pregnancy study.

The J gene is TRBJ2-3, the V gene TRBV18; TRBD2 matches at 11 bases. Germline CDR1 reads KGHSH; CDR2 reads LQKENI. The CDR3 spans 16 residues. V shed 3 bases, J shed 2 bases, and the junction held 4 bases outside the gene matches. The CDR3 nucleotides read TGTGCCAGCTCACCGACTAGCGGGACGTCCACAGATACGCAGTATTTT. This translates into CASSPTSGTSTDTQYF.

This clone is a singleton in its sample. CDR3 protein: CASSVGGEDTEAFF. In DNA, the CDR3 is TGTGCCAGCAGCGTAGGGGGGGAGGACACTGAAGCTTTCTTT. The V and J genes are TRBV9 and TRBJ1-1; weak D call: TRBD1 (5 bases). Trimming cost V 0 bases and J 3 bases, with 9 bases left between them. The CDR3 consists of 14 residues. Germline V CDR1 and CDR2: SGDLS, YYNGEE.

The chain carries TRBV19 and TRBJ1-3; D is undetermined. This CDR3 has 16 amino acids. Trimming took 5 bases from V and 0 from J, leaving 14 bases between them. Germline V gene sequence: CDR1 LNHDA, CDR2 SQIVND (reference sequence). The CDR3 sequence is CASSAGLLISGNTIYF. In nucleotides, the CDR3 is TGTGCCAGTAGTGCGGGTCTCCTTATCTCTGGAAACACCATATATTTT.

This sequence joins TRBV4-1 and TRBJ2-3, with D tentatively TRBD2 (7 bases). Germline V CDR1 and CDR2: MGHRA, YSYEKL. Trimming cost V 2 bases and J 6 bases, with 15 bases left between them. This CDR3 has 15 residues. The CDR3 loop reads CASSQPLGGRDTQYF. CDR3 sequence (DNA): TGCGCCAGCAGCCAACCCCTGGGGGGGCGGGATACGCAGTATTTT.

This sequence joins TRBV9 and TRBJ2-3; D gene unclear. CDR1 and CDR2 from the germline V gene are SGDLS and YYNGEE. This CDR3 has 14 amino acids. The V and J ends lost 0 bases and 4 bases respectively, with 9 bases between them. As DNA, the CDR3 is TGTGCCAGCAGCGTAGAGCTGGTGGCAGATACGCAGTATTTT. Translation gives CASSVELVADTQYF.

The V and J genes are TRBV5-6 and TRBJ2-3, with 7 bases matching TRBD2. Germline CDR1 SGHDT, CDR2 YYEEEE. J lost 1 base, V lost 2 bases, and 7 bases had no gene match. CDR3 length equals 16 residues. The CDR3 DNA reads as TGTGCCAGCAGCTTAGTTAGCGGGTCAGGCACAGATACGCAGTATTTT. It specifies CASSLVSGSGTDTQYF.

This chain links TRBV18 with TRBJ2-7; TRBD1 aligns across 7 bases. Germline V lookup: CDR1 KGHSH, CDR2 LQKENI. CDR3 length: 16 amino acids. Trimming removed 6 bases from V and 2 bases from J; junction bases left unmatched: 13. The CDR3 DNA reads as TGTGCCAGCTCGCCCTGGGACAGACGAATGACCTACGAGCAGTACTTC. This codes for CASSPWDRRMTYEQYF.

The CDR3 loop is CASSQDRRGLTEAFF. The CDR3 coding sequence is TGCGCCAGCAGCCAAGACCGCAGGGGGCTCACTGAAGCTTTCTTT. The chain uses TRBV4-1 and TRBJ1-1, with 8 bases identical to TRBD1. CDR3 length: 15 residues. The V gene end was trimmed by 0 bases and the J gene end by 4 bases; junction bases not matched to a gene: 4. Per the germline V gene, CDR1 is MGHRA and CDR2 is YSYEKL.

The V call is TRBV9, the J call TRBJ1-2; possible D gene TRBD1, 5 bases. Trimming removed 2 bases at V and 5 bases at J, with 7 bases between. The CDR3 loop spans 12 amino acids. The germline V gene encodes CDR1 SGDLS and CDR2 YYNGEE. The CDR3 nucleotides are TGTGCCAGCAGCGTTGACAGTTATGGCTACACCTTC. This encodes CASSVDSYGYTF. The full variable domain, its missing parts supplied by reference TRBV9 and TRBJ1-2, is DSGVTQTPKHLITATGQRVTLRCSPRSGDLSVYWYQQSLDQGLQFLIQYYNGEERAKGNILERFSAQQFPDLHSELNLSSLELGDSALYFCASSVDSYGYTFGSGTRLTVV.

This chain links TRBV7-6 with TRBJ2-7, with D uncertain. This CDR3 region has 14 residues. Deletions cut 1 base from V and 1 base from J, with 8 bases between. From germline, CDR1 is SGHVS and CDR2 FNYEAQ. The CDR3 sequence is CASSLGAGSYEQYF. CDR3 DNA sequence: TGTGCCAGCAGCTTAGGGGCAGGTTCCTACGAGCAGTACTTC.

J is TRBJ1-1 and V is TRBV6-1; D gene ambiguous. This CDR3 is built from 13 residues. CDR1 and CDR2 from the germline V gene are MNHNS and SASEGT. V gave up 2 bases and J gave up 0 bases, with 4 bases separating them. CDR3 DNA: TGTGCCAGCAGTGAATTCATGAACACTGAAGCTTTCTTT. It encodes CASSEFMNTEAFF.

This chain uses TRBV18 with TRBJ1-5, with D perhaps TRBD1 (5 bases). The CDR3 extends over 14 amino acids. Trimming took 6 bases from V and 1 from J, leaving 10 bases between them. The germline V gene encodes CDR1 KGHSH and CDR2 LQKENI. The CDR3 nucleotides are TGTGCCAGCTCCCGGGGGGACAGCAATCAGCCCCAGCATTTT. This encodes CASSRGDSNQPQHF.

The V call is TRBV4-1, the J call TRBJ2-7, with TRBD1 identical over 8 bases. V lost 1 base and J lost 5; bases outside the gene matches: 4. CDR3 length: 14 amino acids. The germline V gene has CDR1 MGHRA and CDR2 YSYEKL. CDR3: CASSQAGQGNEQYF. CDR3 nucleotide sequence: TGCGCCAGCAGCCAAGCTGGACAGGGTAACGAGCAGTACTTC.

The gene calls are TRBV15 and TRBJ2-1; 9 bases agree with TRBD2. V was clipped by 6 bases and J by 4 bases; unmatched bases: 16. This CDR3 has 18 amino acids. Germline V gives CDR1 LNHNV, CDR2 YYDKDF (reference sequence). The CDR3 nucleotides are TGTGCCACCAGTTACAGAGTGGGGACTAGCTCCTTTTACAATGAGCAGTTCTTC. Protein: CATSYRVGTSSFYNEQFF.

V and J are TRBV5-1 and TRBJ2-1; 8 bases map to TRBD2. The germline CDR1 and CDR2 sequences are SGHRS and YFSETQ. The V gene end was trimmed by 4 bases and the J gene end by 6 bases; junction bases not matched to a gene: 6. The CDR3 sequence is 14 residues long. In DNA form, the CDR3 reads TGCGCCAGCAGCCCCCAGGGACTAGTCAATGAGCAGTTCTTC. Its protein is CASSPQGLVNEQFF.

The chain employs TRBV30 and TRBJ1-1, with 7 bases fitting TRBD1. Germline V lookup: CDR1 GTSNPN, CDR2 SVGIG (reference sequence). CDR3 length: 13 residues. Trimming at V came to 6 bases and at J to 1 base, leaving 5 bases not matched to a gene. CDR3 sequence reads: CACRDRTNTEAFF. In DNA form, the CDR3 reads TGTGCCTGCCGGGACAGAACGAACACTGAAGCTTTCTTT.

V is TRBV30 and J is TRBJ1-1, with D hard to call. The germline CDR1 and CDR2 sequences are GTSNPN and SVGIG (reference sequence). Between the trimmed V and J ends, which lost 2 bases and 0 bases, there was a span of 7 bases. The CDR3 loop spans 13 amino acids. The CDR3 spells CAWSPAMNTEAFF. The CDR3 DNA is TGTGCCTGGAGTCCAGCGATGAACACTGAAGCTTTCTTT.

This chain links TRBV27 with TRBJ1-2; a possible D gene is TRBD1 (6 bases). The ends were cut back, 2 bases at V and 3 bases at J, with 25 bases in the middle. CDR3 length equals 19 residues. Looked up from germline, CDR1 is MNHEY and CDR2 is SMNVEV (reference sequence). In DNA form, the CDR3 reads TGTGCCAGCAGTTTACGAAGGATACCACAGGGACGTGATTACTATGGCTACACCTTC. It encodes CASSLRRIPQGRDYYGYTF.